In this sample, the clone carrying this T cell receptor beta chain turned up once. This entry comes from a study of blood T cell repertoires in COVID-19. Study at large: PBMCs, B-cell-depleted T cells, or T cells were the source of the cDNA or gDNA that made up the material.

V dropped 2 bases and J dropped 2 bases, with 13 bases sitting between them. This CDR3 region has 15 residues. Per the germline V gene, CDR1 is LGHDT and CDR2 is YNNKEL (reference sequence). Generated by immunoSEQ multiplex PCR, the TCRdb table keeps only in-frame clones and is missing some. The table records almost 200,000 clones, 80% to 90% of them present only once. The sequencing sample was made of peripheral blood. The receptor was derived from a woman in her 70s with acute or convalescent COVID-19. The gene calls are TRBV3-1 (or the pseudogene TRBV3-2) and TRBJ2-7; D not certain. CDR3 residues: CASSQQHRHTYEQYF. DNA for the CDR3: TGTGCCAGCAGCCAACAACACAGACATACCTACGAGCAGTACTTC.